This T cell receptor (beta chain) originates from a study of spatial heterogeneity in lung cancer. Study as a whole: More than eight raw reads, on average, carried each unique TCR and UMI combination.

Per the germline V gene, CDR1 is SNHLY and CDR2 is FYNNEI. The CDR3 sequence is 16 residues long. The ends were cut back, 4 bases at V and 0 bases at J, with 13 bases in the middle. This clonotype has at least ten counts. Each TCR cDNA molecule carried a unique molecular identifier. Each CDR3 protein is one row after TCRdb ran MiXCR on the 5' RACE reads. The sample lists 50,000 to 60,000 distinct CDR3 sequences; more than 6.5% were seen once. Documented time point: blood at routine non-recurrence follow-up after resection. Unsorted whole RNA from tumor, nontumor lung or frozen PBMC underwent sequencing.

This material consisted of PBMCs, taken at follow-up. This sequence originates from a female donor with early-stage non-small cell lung cancer. The chain employs TRBV2 and TRBJ2-4; possibly TRBD2 for D (5 bases). As DNA, the CDR3 is TGTGCCAGCAGTGTATTGAGGGAATTAGCCAAAAACATTCAGTACTTC. It specifies CASSVLRELAKNIQYF.